This passage covers 9 T cell receptor beta chains from one sample sequenced in a study of blood T cells in healthy people across ages. Using a J-beta primer mix together with a sample-barcoded 5' primer, a second PCR was run for 7 to 11 cycles. TCRdb reprocessed the 5' RACE reads via MiXCR and lists one record per CDR3 protein. The repertoire holds roughly 1,500,000 distinct CDR3 sequences, with 42% as singletons. Sequenced input: blood. All receptors derive from a woman aged 18-29 years in good health.

V gene TRBV6-1 combines with J gene TRBJ2-5; the D is unclear. The CDR3 has 12 residues. V lost 8 bases, J lost 5 bases, and 12 bases lay in between. Germline CDR1 is MNHNS and CDR2 is SASEGT. CDR3 loop: CASAVVRETQYF. CDR3 DNA: TGTGCCAGCGCCGTCGTTCGTGAGACCCAGTACTTC.

This clonotype was recorded a few times. The chain has TRBV2 and TRBJ1-2; D not certain. This CDR3 spans 17 amino acids. Germline V gene sequence: CDR1 SNHLY, CDR2 FYNNEI. Trimming left V 7 bases short and J 1 base short, with 22 bases between. The CDR3 loop reads CASTENRSGRVNYGYTF. The CDR3 DNA reads as TGTGCCAGCACCGAGAATAGGAGTGGTCGAGTTAACTATGGCTACACCTTC.

This chain uses TRBV6-5 with TRBJ2-5, with D uncertain. CDR1 MNHEY and CDR2 SVGAGI come from the germline V gene. The CDR3 runs to 14 residues. V lost 5 bases and J lost 11, with 21 bases in between. The CDR3: CASSPSASYNEQYF. In DNA, the CDR3 is TGTGCCAGCAGTCCCTCGGCCTCCTACAATGAGCAGTACTTC.

This clonotype is a singleton in its sample. The junction departs from the called germline gene at one end, perhaps through a read error. For the CDR3, the DNA is TGTGCCAGCAGCTTAGGAGGTCGGACAGCAAATTCACCCCCCCACTTT. Its translation: CASSLGGRTANSPPHF. The rearrangement links TRBV7-2 to TRBJ1-6; a possible D gene is TRBD1 (6 bases). Germline lookup yields CDR1 SGHTA and CDR2 FQGNSA. The CDR3 is 16 amino acids.

The CDR3 DNA is TGTGCCAGCAGCCAAGATTGGGGATCTAGCACAGATACGCAGTATTTT. This translates into CASSQDWGSSTDTQYF. This chain uses TRBV3-1 with TRBJ2-3, with D unclear. CDR3 length: 16 amino acids. Trimming took off 0 bases at V and 0 bases at J, with 10 bases between the two ends. Germline assignment: CDR1 LGHDT and CDR2 YNNKEL (reference sequence).

In its sample, this clonotype was seen a few times. CDR3 DNA: TGTGCTAGTGGTTTAAGGGACGGGGGGGCGCGTCAGCCCCAGCATTTT. Translating gives CASGLRDGGARQPQHF. The rearrangement links TRBV12-5 to TRBJ1-5, with D possibly matching TRBD1 (6 bases). Looked up from germline, CDR1 is LGHNT and CDR2 is FRNRAP. Trimming took off 3 bases at V and 6 bases at J, with 18 bases between the two ends. CDR3 length equals 16 residues.

This chain links TRBV10-1 with TRBJ1-1; 7 positions agree with TRBD1. The CDR3 consists of 14 residues. Germline V lookup: CDR1 WNHNN, CDR2 SYGVQD (reference sequence). Germline trimming cut 10 bases from V and 0 bases from J; bases unmatched to any gene: 8. The CDR3 coding sequence is TGCGCCACCTCCACCGGGACAGTGAACACTGAAGCTTTCTTT. The encoded protein is CATSTGTVNTEAFF.

This clonotype was detected only a few times. The chain links TRBV5-1 to TRBJ2-2; the D is unclear. Germline V gene lookup returns CDR1 SGHRS and CDR2 YFSETQ. The CDR3 consists of 15 residues. V was trimmed by 3 bases and J by 7 bases, leaving 16 bases between them. The chain's CDR3 is CASSSGNAVGGELFF. The CDR3 DNA follows: TGCGCCAGCAGCTCCGGTAACGCGGTCGGCGGGGAGCTGTTTTTT.

The chain couples TRBV7-2 to TRBJ2-7; D unresolved. The J call may be wrong; the DNA end is better matched by TRBJ2-5. This CDR3 contains 14 residues. The germline CDR1 and CDR2 sequences are SGHTA and FQGNSA. The CDR3 loop reads CASSLESTASTQYF. CDR3 nucleotide sequence: TGTGCCAGCAGCTTAGAATCCACAGCCTCGACCCAGTACTTC.